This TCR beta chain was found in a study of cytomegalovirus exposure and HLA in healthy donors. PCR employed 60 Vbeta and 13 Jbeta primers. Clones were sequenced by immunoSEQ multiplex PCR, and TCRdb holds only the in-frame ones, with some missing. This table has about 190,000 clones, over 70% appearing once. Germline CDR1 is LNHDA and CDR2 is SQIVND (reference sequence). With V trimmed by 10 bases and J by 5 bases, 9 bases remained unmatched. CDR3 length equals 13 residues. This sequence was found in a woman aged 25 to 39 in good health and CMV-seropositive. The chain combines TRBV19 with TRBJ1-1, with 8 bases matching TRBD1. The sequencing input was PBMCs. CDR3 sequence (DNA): TGTGCCATTAAGGGACAGGCCGGAACTGAAGCTTTCTTT. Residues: CAIKGQAGTEAFF.